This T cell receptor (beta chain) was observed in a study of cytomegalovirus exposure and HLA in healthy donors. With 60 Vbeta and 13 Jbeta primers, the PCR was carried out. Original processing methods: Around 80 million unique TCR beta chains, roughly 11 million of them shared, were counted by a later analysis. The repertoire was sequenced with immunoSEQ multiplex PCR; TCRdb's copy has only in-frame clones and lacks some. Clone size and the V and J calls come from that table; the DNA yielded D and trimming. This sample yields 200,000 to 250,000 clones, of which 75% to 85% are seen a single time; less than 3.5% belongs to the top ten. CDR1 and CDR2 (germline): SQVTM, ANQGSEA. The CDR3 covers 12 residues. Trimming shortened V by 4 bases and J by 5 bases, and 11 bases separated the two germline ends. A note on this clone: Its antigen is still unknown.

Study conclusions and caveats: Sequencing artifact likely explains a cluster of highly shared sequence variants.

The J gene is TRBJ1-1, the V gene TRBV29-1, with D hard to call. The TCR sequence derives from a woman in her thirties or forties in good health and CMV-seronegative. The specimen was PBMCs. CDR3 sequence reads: CSVVLPGTEAFF. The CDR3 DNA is TGCAGCGTTGTTCTCCCCGGGACTGAAGCTTTCTTT.